These 28 T cell receptor beta chains originate from one sample sequenced in a study of radiation and T cells in renal cell carcinoma (TCRdb year 2020). Library prep was done by the immunoSEQ multiplex PCR assay. Imported from immuneACCESS, the table was reduced by TCRdb to in-frame sequences with V and J called. These copies leave out some clones; in studies compared against another copy, an unresolved V gene accounts for under half, and the cause of the remainder is not known. This sample holds 100,000 to 150,000 clones; approximately 85% were observed only once. The ten largest clones add up to roughly 6% of the sample. The meaning of the sample's time point label: blood 2 weeks post-SBRT. What this sample's treatment or condition label stands for: 15 Gy SBRT to primary tumor, nephrectomy 4 weeks later. Sequenced material: blood, taken from a patient whose treatment included radiotherapy and nephrectomy. The receptors were sampled from a man in his fifties or sixties with renal cell carcinoma.

This chain connects TRBV9 to TRBJ2-2; D possibly corresponds to TRBD1 (6 bases). The CDR3 sequence is 17 residues long. The V end lost 4 bases, the J end lost 4 bases, and 20 bases lay between the germline ends. Per germline, CDR1 SGDLS and CDR2 YYNGEE. CDR3 DNA sequence: TGTGCCAGCAGCCAGAAAGGGAGAGGGGGTGGCACCGGGGAGCTGTTTTTT. Translation: CASSQKGRGGGTGELFF.

This chain links TRBV11-3 with TRBJ2-1; D is uncertain. V lost 5 bases to trimming and J lost 7 bases, with 12 bases between them. This CDR3 region has 13 residues. Germline CDR1 SGHNT, CDR2 YENEEA. The CDR3, as DNA: TGTGCCAGCAGCCCACCCAGTCTTAATGAGCAGTTCTTC. It yields the protein CASSPPSLNEQFF.

The gene calls are TRBV5-1 and TRBJ2-5; D is undetermined. Germline assignment: CDR1 SGHRS and CDR2 YFSETQ. The V gene lost 3 bases and the J gene lost 1 base, with 10 bases spanning the gap. The CDR3 has 14 residues. Written as DNA, the CDR3 is TGCGCCAGCAGCTCCACCCTTTCCCAAGAGACCCAGTACTTC. Translation gives CASSSTLSQETQYF. Using reference TRBV5-1 and TRBJ2-5 for the parts outside the CDR3, the full variable domain is KAGVTQTPRYLIKTRGQQVTLSCSPISGHRSVSWYQQTPGQGLQFLFEYFSETQRNKGNFPGRFSGRQFSNSRSEMNVSTLELGDSALYLCASSSTLSQETQYFGPGTRLLVL.

The V gene is TRBV2, the J gene TRBJ1-1; 7 bases align to TRBD1. In germline, CDR1 is SNHLY, CDR2 FYNNEI. Trimming cost V 5 bases and J 7 bases; bases outside gene matches: 7. CDR3 size: 13 residues. The CDR3 DNA reads TGTGCCAGCAGTTATTCAGGGGGGAGTGAAGCTTTCTTT. It encodes CASSYSGGSEAFF.

CDR3: CASSELWSNEKLFF. CDR3 DNA sequence: TGTGCCAGCAGTGAATTATGGTCTAATGAAAAACTGTTTTTT. V is TRBV6-1 and J is TRBJ1-4, with D unclear. Germline values: CDR1 MNHNS, CDR2 SASEGT. The V and J ends lost 2 bases and 3 bases respectively, with 7 bases between them. This CDR3 contains 14 residues.

The J gene is TRBJ2-1, the V gene TRBV6-1; TRBD2 agrees at 10 bases. The ends lost 5 bases at V and 4 bases at J; junction bases unmatched: 5. The CDR3 loop spans 15 amino acids. Germline loops: CDR1 MNHNS, CDR2 SASEGT. CDR3 region: CASSTLAGVYNEQFF. As DNA, the CDR3 is TGTGCCAGCAGTACCCTAGCGGGAGTGTACAATGAGCAGTTCTTC.

The chain recombines TRBV28 with TRBJ2-7; 7 bases line up with TRBD1. From germline, CDR1 is MDHEN and CDR2 SYDVKM. The CDR3 has 16 amino acids. The ends lost 6 bases at V and 3 bases at J; junction bases unmatched: 14. CDR3 in amino acids: CASSLNPGQISYEQYF. The DNA of the CDR3 is TGTGCCAGCAGCCTAAACCCGGGACAGATTAGCTACGAGCAGTACTTC. Full variable domain (rest looked up from reference TRBV28 and TRBJ2-7): DVKVTQSSRYLVKRTGEKVFLECVQDMDHENMFWYRQDPGLGLRLIYFSYDVKMKEKGDIPEGYSVSREKKERFSLILESASTNQTSMYLCASSLNPGQISYEQYFGPGTRLTVT.

The rearrangement joins TRBV6-1 to TRBJ2-7; unclear D gene. The CDR3 runs to 12 residues. Germline CDR1 MNHNS, CDR2 SASEGT. V dropped 6 bases and J dropped 2 bases, with 8 bases sitting between them. Here the CDR3 reads CASRSVPYEQYF. The CDR3 DNA is TGTGCCAGCAGGTCAGTGCCCTACGAGCAGTACTTC.

This clone was seen only once. The chain links TRBV6-1 to TRBJ1-5; tentatively, D is TRBD1 (6 bases). Germline V CDR1 and CDR2: MNHNS, SASEGT. With 3 bases removed from V and 7 bases from J, the gap between germline ends came to 13 bases. CDR3 length: 14 amino acids. The chain's CDR3 is CASSDGQGYQPQHF. The CDR3 DNA follows: TGTGCCAGCAGTGACGGTCAGGGGTACCAGCCCCAGCATTTT.

This clone was observed a handful of times. This chain uses TRBV12-5 with TRBJ2-7; 8 bases fit TRBD1. V shed 3 bases and J 7 bases; nucleotides not matched to a gene: 5. Germline CDR1 and CDR2: LGHNT and FRNRAP. CDR3 length equals 13 residues. The CDR3: CASGLWTGREQYF. The CDR3 bases are TGTGCTAGTGGTTTATGGACAGGGAGAGAGCAGTACTTC.

The chain uses TRBV5-4 and TRBJ1-2; 7 bases fit TRBD1. The V gene's germline CDR1 is SGHNT and CDR2 YYREEE (reference sequence). The CDR3 is made up of 13 amino acids. V gave up 5 bases and J gave up 4 bases; unmatched junction bases: 5. The CDR3 spells CASSNRGVYGYTF. DNA for the CDR3: TGTGCCAGCAGTAACAGGGGAGTCTATGGCTACACCTTC.

The chain links TRBV7-9 to TRBJ2-7, with TRBD2 matching over 8 bases. V dropped 5 bases and J dropped 3; count of bases not matched to a gene: 9. The V gene's germline CDR1 is SEHNR and CDR2 FQNEAQ (reference sequence). The CDR3 has 15 amino acids. Here the CDR3 reads CASSNLGTSFYEQYF. The CDR3 DNA sequence: TGTGCCAGCAGCAACCTCGGGACTAGTTTCTACGAGCAGTACTTC.

This chain uses TRBV15 with TRBJ2-4; no definite D call. Germline loops: CDR1 LNHNV, CDR2 YYDKDF (reference sequence). The CDR3 sequence is 16 residues long. V shed 0 bases and J shed 0 bases, with 9 bases lying between them. The CDR3 DNA is TGTGCCACCAGCAGAGATCGGGCAATAGCCAAAAACATTCAGTACTTC. As protein: CATSRDRAIAKNIQYF.

This chain links TRBV10-3 with TRBJ2-2, with 13 bases matching TRBD2. V trimming: 7 bases; J trimming: 6 bases; junction bases outside the gene matches: 8. The CDR3 loop spans 16 amino acids. Germline V lookup: CDR1 ENHRY, CDR2 SYGVKD. CDR3 in DNA: TGTGCCATCACTGGACTAGCGGGGGCCACCCCCGGGGAGCTGTTTTTT. It codes for CAITGLAGATPGELFF.

CDR3 nucleotides: TGTGCCAGCAGTTATGGGGGAGACAGTCTCGAGCAGTACTTC. It encodes CASSYGGDSLEQYF. The chain combines TRBV6-5 with TRBJ2-7; possibly TRBD1 or TRBD2 for D (5 bases each). There are 14 residues in the CDR3. Germline lookup yields CDR1 MNHEY and CDR2 SVGAGI. V lost 3 bases, J lost 6 bases, and 15 bases lay in between.

The rearrangement joins TRBV2 to TRBJ2-2, with D possibly being TRBD1 or TRBD2 (5 bases each). CDR1 and CDR2 from the germline V gene are SNHLY and FYNNEI. The CDR3 covers 14 residues. V shed 8 bases and J shed 7 bases, with 17 bases lying between them. The CDR3 spells CASGRGFQGGELFF. The CDR3 DNA reads TGTGCCAGCGGTCGAGGGTTCCAGGGCGGGGAGCTGTTTTTT.

This clone showed up just once. The chain is built from TRBV7-2 and TRBJ2-1; 10 bases line up with TRBD2. V gave up 8 bases and J gave up 0 bases; unmatched junction bases: 10. CDR1 and CDR2 from the germline V gene are SGHTA and FQGNSA. The CDR3 spans 17 residues. The CDR3 protein is CASLPSGGRSSYNEQFF. DNA of the CDR3: TGTGCCAGCCTACCTAGCGGGGGCCGTAGCTCCTACAATGAGCAGTTCTTC.

V gene TRBV19 combines with J gene TRBJ2-5, with no clear D. Germline V gene data show CDR1 as LNHDA and CDR2 as SQIVND (reference sequence). V was pared by 5 bases and J by 5 bases, with 15 bases between. The CDR3 loop spans 14 amino acids. CDR3 residues: CASSSSYSTETQYF. The CDR3 nucleotides are TGTGCCAGTAGTTCATCCTACAGCACCGAGACCCAGTACTTC.

This chain links TRBV5-1 with TRBJ1-1; the D is unclear. Per the germline V gene, CDR1 is SGHRS and CDR2 is YFSETQ. With 6 bases removed from V and 4 bases from J, the gap between germline ends came to 16 bases. The CDR3 sequence is 14 residues long. CDR3 DNA: TGCGCCAGCACCTCTGTCGGCGCGGGCACTGAAGCTTTCTTT. Its protein is CASTSVGAGTEAFF. The variable domain in full, with the rest retrieved from reference TRBV5-1 and TRBJ1-1, is KAGVTQTPRYLIKTRGQQVTLSCSPISGHRSVSWYQQTPGQGLQFLFEYFSETQRNKGNFPGRFSGRQFSNSRSEMNVSTLELGDSALYLCASTSVGAGTEAFFGQGTRLTVV.

V and J are TRBV5-6 and TRBJ2-7, with D unclear. The CDR3 consists of 12 residues. Germline CDR1 reads SGHDT; CDR2 reads YYEEEE. Trimming shortened V by 0 bases and J by 0 bases, and 1 base separated the two germline ends. The CDR3 coding sequence is TGTGCCAGCAGCTTGGCCTCCTACGAGCAGTACTTC. Protein sequence: CASSLASYEQYF.

This clone was seen only once. Other DNA sequences of this sample code for an identical CDR3. CDR3 sequence: CASSLVINTEAFF. CDR3 bases: TGTGCCAGCAGCTTAGTAATCAATACTGAAGCTTTCTTT. The chain is built from TRBV7-3 and TRBJ1-1; D uncertain. Germline lookup yields CDR1 SGHTA and CDR2 FQGTGA. V was cut by 2 bases and J by 5 bases, with 9 bases left in between. CDR3 size: 13 residues.

This clone has only a few counts. The chain is built from TRBV19 and TRBJ1-5, with unresolved D. Germline CDR1 reads LNHDA; CDR2 reads SQIVND (reference sequence). This CDR3 contains 17 residues. V lost 3 bases and J 0 bases, leaving 15 bases between the germline ends. As DNA, the CDR3 is TGTGCCAGTAGTATGGGATTCCAGCGAGATAGCAATCAGCCCCAGCATTTT. Its translation: CASSMGFQRDSNQPQHF.

The chain combines TRBV6-5 with TRBJ1-5; no clear D gene. Trimming took 4 bases from V and 3 from J, leaving 4 bases between them. CDR1 and CDR2 (germline): MNHEY, SVGAGI. This CDR3 has 12 amino acids. CDR3 sequence reads: CASSSPNQPQHF. The CDR3 region has the DNA TGTGCCAGCAGTTCGCCCAATCAGCCCCAGCATTTT.

The V call is TRBV7-9, the J call TRBJ2-5; D unclear. The CDR3 sequence is 14 residues long. Trimming shortened V by 8 bases and J by 1 base, and 14 bases separated the two germline ends. Germline V CDR1 and CDR2: SEHNR, FQNEAQ (reference sequence). The DNA of the CDR3 is TGTGCCAGCGGAGACGGACGTATCCAAGAGACCCAGTACTTC. As protein: CASGDGRIQETQYF. The whole variable domain, filled in from reference TRBV7-9 and TRBJ2-5, reads DTGVSQNPRHKITKRGQNVTFRCDPISEHNRLYWYRQTLGQGPEFLTYFQNEAQLEKSRLLSDRFSAERPKGSFSTLEIQRTEQGDSAMYLCASGDGRIQETQYFGPGTRLLVL.

The gene calls are TRBV18 and TRBJ1-4; 7 nucleotides line up with TRBD1. The CDR3 spans 18 residues. V dropped 1 base and J dropped 0; count of bases not matched to a gene: 8. CDR1 is KGHSH, CDR2 LQKENI, per germline. In DNA, the CDR3 is TGTGCCAGCTCACCACAGCCGGGACAGCTTGCAACTAATGAAAAACTGTTTTTT. Translation gives CASSPQPGQLATNEKLFF.

The V and J genes are TRBV5-8 and TRBJ2-6; D unresolved. This CDR3 contains 16 residues. Trimming removed 4 bases from V and 0 bases from J, with 11 bases in between. Germline CDR1 is SGHTS and CDR2 is YDEGEE. CDR3 DNA: TGTGCCAGCAGCCCCGAGGTGGGCTCTGGGGCCAACGTCCTGACTTTC. It specifies CASSPEVGSGANVLTF.

The V gene is TRBV7-2, the J gene TRBJ2-3, with 15 bases fitting TRBD2. V was clipped by 4 bases and J by 4 bases; unmatched bases: 3. The CDR3 runs 16 residues. From germline, CDR1 is SGHTA and CDR2 FQGNSA. As DNA, the CDR3 is TGTGCCAGCAGCTCGGGACTAGCGGGGGGCGCAGATACGCAGTATTTT. It yields the protein CASSSGLAGGADTQYF.

This chain's CDR3 is CASSVAPDRTEAFF. For the CDR3, the DNA is TGTGCCAGCAGCGTAGCTCCAGACAGGACTGAAGCTTTCTTT. The gene calls are TRBV9 and TRBJ1-1; maybe TRBD1 (6 bases). Germline CDR1 reads SGDLS; CDR2 reads YYNGEE. V was trimmed by 0 bases and J by 5 bases, leaving 11 bases between them. The CDR3 loop spans 14 amino acids.